The table lists the clone carrying this T cell receptor (beta chain) with a few counts. As originally analysed: Reference gene primer amplification gave estimated nucleated cell counts. Clones were sequenced by immunoSEQ multiplex PCR, and TCRdb holds only the in-frame ones, with some missing. The V and J calls and clone size were taken over from that table, and D and trimming were inferred from the DNA. The table has fewer than 250,000 clones, roughly 81% seen once. This sample is part of a study of blood T cell repertoires in COVID-19. Study details: PBMCs, B-cell-depleted T cells, or T cells provided the cDNA or gDNA that made up the material.

This CDR3 has 17 residues. The V gene's germline CDR1 is MDHEN and CDR2 SYDVKM. V lost 5 bases and J 0 bases, leaving 19 bases between the germline ends. The receptor comes from a man aged 50-59 years with acute or convalescent COVID-19. The sample taken for sequencing was peripheral blood. This chain links TRBV28 with TRBJ1-2; perhaps TRBD1 as D (6 bases). This CDR3 reads CASSHPGAGEANYGYTF. The CDR3 DNA is TGTGCCAGCAGTCACCCGGGGGCGGGAGAGGCTAACTATGGCTACACCTTC.